This note documents a single T cell receptor beta chain sequence. Its antigen is as yet unknown. The authors drew 8.5 to 10 milliliters of peripheral blood from each donor. This record comes from a study of blood T cells in healthy people across ages. Using a J-beta primer mix together with a sample-barcoded 5' primer, a second PCR was run for roughly 6 to 12 cycles. Each cDNA molecule received a tag from a template-switch adaptor that had 12 random nucleotides. TCRdb recomputed calls from the 5' RACE reads with MiXCR, one row per CDR3 protein. Among roughly 1.4 million distinct CDR3 sequences, approximately 60% were seen once, and the ten largest hold roughly 7%. Germline loops: CDR1 ENHRY, CDR2 SYGVKD. V shed 11 bases and J 10 bases; nucleotides not matched to a gene: 28. This CDR3 is 18 amino acids long. General study findings and limits: Researchers deemed the diversity estimates from one million T cells underestimates.

Material: blood. The clonotype comes from a man aged 18-30 years in good health. The gene calls are TRBV10-3 and TRBJ2-7; 11 positions agree with TRBD2. The CDR3 region has the DNA TGTGCCTCGAAATCGGGGCTAGCGGGAGGCCAGGTTCTTCGTGCCCAGTACTTC. It translates to CASKSGLAGGQVLRAQYF.